This TCR beta chain came from a study of preoperative IRX-2 immunotherapy in early breast cancer. The sample's treatment: preoperative locoregional IRX-2 cytokine immunotherapy. Preoperative locoregional IRX-2 cytokine immunotherapy was tested in the phase Ib source study. This CDR3 contains 17 residues. The J segment lost 6 bases and the V segment lost 5 bases, leaving 13 bases of the junction unmatched. CDR1 is SGHAT, CDR2 FQNNGV, per germline. Assay: immunoSEQ multiplex PCR; the TCRdb copy retains only in-frame clones and omits some. Among 23,000 or so clones listed, over 75% were seen once. This sequence joins TRBV11-2 and TRBJ2-3, with TRBD1 matching over 11 bases. The sequence was collected from a human donor with breast cancer. The sequencing used tumor tissue, collected after IRX-2 immunotherapy. CDR3 nucleotides: TGTGCCAGCAGCCCTACCGGGGGACAGGGGGGGATTGATACGCAGTATTTT. This sequence encodes CASSPTGGQGGIDTQYF.